The 5 T cell receptor beta chains below all came from one sample that was sequenced in a study of T cells in Graves' hyperthyroidism and ophthalmopathy. The TCR beta CDR3 regions underwent amplification using RNA transcripts as the source. The TCR CDR3 was amplified in a first-round RT-PCR using the HTBI primer set. TCRdb called the multiplex PCR reads again in MiXCR, with one record for every CDR3 protein. The sample has hundreds of thousands of distinct CDR3 sequences; 15% to 20% are singletons. Material: blood. These TCRs come from a man aged 35-49 years with Graves' ophthalmopathy.

This clonotype came up a few times. The gene calls are TRBV5-4 and TRBJ1-2, with D unresolved. From germline, CDR1 is SGHNT and CDR2 YYREEE (reference sequence). CDR3 length equals 18 residues. Trimming removed 0 bases from V and 6 bases from J, with 24 bases in between. The CDR3 coding sequence is TGTGCCAGCAGCTTGGCCGGTGGAGGCAGGCGAAAAGTAGATGGCTACACCTTC. It specifies CASSLAGGGRRKVDGYTF.

V gene TRBV20-1 combines with J gene TRBJ2-7; the D gene is possibly TRBD1 (6 bases). Looked up from germline, CDR1 is DFQATT and CDR2 is SNEGSKA (reference sequence). The CDR3 contains 12 residues. V was trimmed by 3 bases and J by 1 base, leaving 7 bases between them. The CDR3 reads CSASGQSYEQYF. The CDR3 coding sequence is TGCAGTGCTAGCGGACAGTCCTACGAGCAGTACTTC.

The chain links TRBV20-1 to TRBJ1-5; 7 bases are shared with TRBD1. Germline V lookup: CDR1 DFQATT, CDR2 SNEGSKA (reference sequence). The CDR3 sequence is 15 residues long. Germline trimming cut 7 bases from V and 4 bases from J; bases unmatched to any gene: 13. DNA of the CDR3: TGCAGTGTGGCGGAAAGACAGGGCCCTAATCAGCCCCAGCATTTT. This codes for CSVAERQGPNQPQHF.

V gene TRBV25-1 combines with J gene TRBJ2-7; no clear D gene. The CDR3 consists of 11 residues. The V end was cut by 7 bases, the J end by 2 bases, with 6 bases between. CDR1 is MGHDK and CDR2 is SYGVNS in the germline V gene. The CDR3: CASKRAYEQYF. The CDR3 region has the DNA TGTGCCAGCAAGAGAGCCTACGAGCAGTACTTC.

V usage is TRBV11-3 and J usage is TRBJ2-2; 8 positions agree with TRBD1. The germline gives CDR1 SGHNT, CDR2 YENEEA. The CDR3 has 15 amino acids. J lost 3 bases, V lost 1 base, and 1 base had no gene match. This CDR3 is CASSLARGHTGELFF. In DNA, the CDR3 is TGTGCCAGCAGCTTAGCCAGGGGGCACACCGGGGAGCTGTTTTTT.